The present T cell receptor beta chain was sequenced within a study of early T cells in non-severe SARS-CoV-2 infection. Study-wide context: Bulk RNA from unsorted whole blood was sequenced; chains were unpaired. Study-level points and caveats: Matching results from VDJdb favored anti-spike CD8 responses, leaving private and CD4 specificities undetected.

On this clonotype: Its target is not known.

Unique molecular identifiers were attached to individual cDNA molecules. TCRdb ran MiXCR on the 5' RACE reads and lists one entry per CDR3 protein. Here the sample spans tens of thousands of distinct CDR3 sequences, more than 8% being singletons. Looked up from germline, CDR1 is DFQATT and CDR2 is SNEGSKA (reference sequence). Trimming took 3 bases from V and 7 from J; bases not matched to a gene: 8. CDR3 length: 14 amino acids. This chain joins TRBV20-1 and TRBJ1-1, with 10 bases aligning to TRBD1. The sequenced material came from whole blood. This receptor was obtained from an adult who was a healthcare worker with PCR-confirmed SARS-CoV-2 infection or an uninfected control (not recorded which). CDR3 coding DNA: TGCAGTGCTAGGGGGACAGGGGATATCGGTGAAGCTTTCTTT. Translating gives CSARGTGDIGEAFF.